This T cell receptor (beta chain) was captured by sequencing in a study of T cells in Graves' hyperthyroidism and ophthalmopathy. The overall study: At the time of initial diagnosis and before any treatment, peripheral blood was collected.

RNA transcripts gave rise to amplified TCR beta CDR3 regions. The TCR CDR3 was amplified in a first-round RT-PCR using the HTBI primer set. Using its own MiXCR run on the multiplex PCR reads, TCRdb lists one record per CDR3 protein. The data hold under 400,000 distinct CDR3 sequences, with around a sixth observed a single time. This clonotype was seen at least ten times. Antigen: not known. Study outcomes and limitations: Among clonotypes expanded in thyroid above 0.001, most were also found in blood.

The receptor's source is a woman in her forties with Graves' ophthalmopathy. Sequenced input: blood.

The CDR3 DNA is TGTGCCAGCAGGGAGGCCAGGGGGGGTTTGAACACTGAAGCTTTCTTT. Its protein is CASREARGGLNTEAFF. The rearrangement joins TRBV2 to TRBJ1-1; 7 positions agree with TRBD1. This CDR3 has 16 amino acids. Germline-derived CDR1 and CDR2 are SNHLY and FYNNEI. V lost 6 bases, J lost 0 bases, and 10 bases stayed unmatched.